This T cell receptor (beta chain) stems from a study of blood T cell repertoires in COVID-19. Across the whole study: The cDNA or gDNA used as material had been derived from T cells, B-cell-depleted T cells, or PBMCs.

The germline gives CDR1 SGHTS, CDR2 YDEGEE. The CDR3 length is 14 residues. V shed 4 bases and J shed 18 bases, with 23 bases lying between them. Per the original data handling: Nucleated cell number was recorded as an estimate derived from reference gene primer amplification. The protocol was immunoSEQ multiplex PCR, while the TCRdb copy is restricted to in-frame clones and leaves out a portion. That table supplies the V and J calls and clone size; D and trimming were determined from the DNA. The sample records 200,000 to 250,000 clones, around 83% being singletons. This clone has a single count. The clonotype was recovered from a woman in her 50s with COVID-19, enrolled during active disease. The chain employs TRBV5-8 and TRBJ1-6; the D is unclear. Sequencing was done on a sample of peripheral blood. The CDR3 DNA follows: TGTGCCAGCAGCCCGGAGGTCGGCAGCGGACCTCCCCACTTT. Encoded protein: CASSPEVGSGPPHF.